The rows below give T cell receptor beta chains drawn from one sample of a study of graft-versus-host responses after intestinal transplantation. The antigens these receptors bind are not known. Assay used: immunoSEQ multiplex PCR; TCRdb lists only in-frame clones, some missing. This sample has about 110,000 clones, with 93% found just once. This specimen was unstimulated CD8+ T cells sorted from spleen or lymph node cells, taken before intestinal transplant. The receptors were sampled from a human donor who received an intestinal transplant. Each CDR3 is given with its conserved first and last residue. D genes are given only for firm matches. A clone size is listed for some rows: how often the clone was seen (once, few, many), or a class if it is expanded.

TRBJ2-1,NA,NA,TRBV27,TGTGCCAGCAGTTGGGGGGATGGGAACAATGAGCAGTTCTTC,CASSWGDGNNEQFF
TRBJ1-5,NA,NA,TRBV19,TGTGCCAGTAGTATTTATGCCGGAGATAGCAATCAGCCCCAGCATTTT,CASSIYAGDSNQPQHF
TRBJ1-4,NA,NA,TRBV18,TGTGCCAGCTCACCAGGCGAAAAACTGTTTTTT,CASSPGEKLFF
TRBJ2-5,NA,NA,TRBV7-6,TGTGCCAGCAGCTTAAGGACAGTACAAGAGACCCAGTACTTC,CASSLRTVQETQYF
TRBJ2-7,NA,NA,TRBV5-1,TGCGCCAGCAGCTCCGGGACTTTTTACGAGCAGTACTTC,CASSSGTFYEQYF
TRBJ1-1,NA,NA,TRBV7-3,TGTGCCAGCAGCTTAGACCAGAACACTGAAGCTTTCTTT,CASSLDQNTEAFF
TRBJ1-3,NA,NA,TRBV7-9,TGTGCCAGCAGCTTAAACCAAAGGGGGGAGTTCGGTTTT,CASSLNQRGEFGF
TRBJ1-1,NA,NA,TRBV7-6,TGTGCCAGCAGCCCGGGACTGATGAACACTGAAGCTTTCTTT,CASSPGLMNTEAFF
TRBJ2-3,NA,NA,TRBV7-7,TGTGCTAGCAGCCCCGGGGGAGTCGATACAGATACGCAGTATTTT,CASSPGGVDTDTQYF
TRBJ1-6,TRBD1,NA,TRBV15,TGTGCCACCAGCTCCACCAGGGGGGCCAATTCACCCCTCCACTTT,CATSSTRGANSPLHF
TRBJ1-1,NA,NA,TRBV27,TGTGCCAGCAGTTTCGGGGTAAGGACTGAAGCTTTCTTT,CASSFGVRTEAFF
TRBJ1-2,TRBD1,NA,TRBV5-6,TGTGCCAGCAGCCCGACTCCGACAGGGGGCGGGGGCTACACCTTC,CASSPTPTGGGGYTF
TRBJ2-1,TRBD1,NA,TRBV13,TGTGCCAGTAGTAGTTCGGGACAGGGGCTTAGAGAGCAGTTCTTC,CASSSSGQGLREQFF
TRBJ2-7,NA,NA,TRBV10-2,TGCGCCAGCAGTGAGATTTCGGGGACCTACGAGCAGTACTTC,CASSEISGTYEQYF
TRBJ1-1,NA,NA,TRBV19,TGTGCCAGTAGTATCGCCGGTGGGACGGTGAACACTGAAGCTTTCTTT,CASSIAGGTVNTEAFF
TRBJ2-1,NA,NA,TRBV2,TGTGCCAAAAGAGCCAGAACTGAGCAGTTCTTC,CAKRARTEQFF
TRBJ1-1,TRBD1,NA,TRBV5-1,TGCGCCAGCAGCTTGGGGGACAGGGAGGCGGGCACTGAAGCTTTCTTT,CASSLGDREAGTEAFF
TRBJ2-1,TRBD2,NA,TRBV28,TGTGCCAGCAGCCATAGGCTAGCGGGTTACAATGAGCAGTTCTTC,CASSHRLAGYNEQFF
TRBJ2-7,NA,NA,TRBV2,TGTGCCAGCAGAGCCCCACTGTACTACGAGCAGTACTTC,CASRAPLYYEQYF
TRBJ2-7,TRBD2,NA,TRBV5-1,TGCGCCAGCAGCTCGGGGAGGGACTACGAGCAGTACTTC,CASSSGRDYEQYF
TRBJ2-7,TRBD1,NA,TRBV6-1,TGTGCCACCGCAACAGGGGGCTACGAGCAGTACTTC,CATATGGYEQYF
TRBJ1-1,NA,NA,TRBV7-8,TGTGCCAGCAGCTTAGCCCCCACTGAAGCTTTCTTT,CASSLAPTEAFF
TRBJ2-3,TRBD1,NA,TRBV5-8,TGTGCCAGCAGCTTGGAACAGGGGGCAATAGATACGCAGTATTTT,CASSLEQGAIDTQYF
TRBJ1-2,TRBD1,NA,TRBV29-1,TGCAGCGTTGACAGGGGGCGTTATGGCTACACCTTC,CSVDRGRYGYTF
TRBJ2-7,TRBD2,NA,TRBV19,TGTGCCAGTACCCAGGGATCGCCCGGCGGGAGCGGAAACCCCTACGAGCAGTACTTC,CASTQGSPGGSGNPYEQYF
TRBJ2-5,TRBD2,NA,TRBV6-6,TGTGCCAGCAGTCGACTAGCGGGAGGAGGAGAGACCCAGTACTTC,CASSRLAGGGETQYF
TRBJ1-1,NA,NA,TRBV11-3,TGTGCCAGCAGCTTAGCGGAGAGCACTGAAGCTTTCTTT,CASSLAESTEAFF
TRBJ1-2,TRBD1,once,TRBV7-9,TGTGCCAGCAGCAAGGACAGGGGGATCAACTATGGCTACACCTTC,CASSKDRGINYGYTF
TRBJ1-2,NA,NA,TRBV20-1,TGCAGTGCTAGTGGGCGCCACACCTTC,CSASGRHTF
TRBJ1-1,NA,NA,TRBV9,TGTGCCAGCAGCTCGGGGGATAGCACTGAAGCTTTCTTT,CASSSGDSTEAFF
TRBJ2-7,NA,NA,TRBV5-4,TGTGCCAGCAGCTTGGATGCGGGAAGCTCCTACGAGCAGTACTTC,CASSLDAGSSYEQYF
TRBJ1-5,NA,NA,TRBV5-6,TGTGCCAGCAGCTTCGCAGGGACCCAGCCCCAGCATTTT,CASSFAGTQPQHF
TRBJ2-7,NA,NA,TRBV10-1,TGCGCCAGCAGTGAGTCATCCTACGAGCAGTACTTC,CASSESSYEQYF
TRBJ1-5,NA,NA,TRBV11-1,TGTGCCAGCAGCTTATCAGGGGTGAATCAGCCCCAGCATTTT,CASSLSGVNQPQHF
TRBJ2-7,NA,NA,TRBV4-1,TGCGCCAGCAGCCATGAGATAAGCTCCTACGAGCAGTACTTC,CASSHEISSYEQYF
TRBJ2-5,TRBD2,NA,TRBV28,TGTGCCAGCAGTTTATCTCTAGCGGGAGTTATGGAGACCCAGTACTTC,CASSLSLAGVMETQYF
TRBJ2-7,TRBD2,NA,TRBV13,TGTGCCAGCAGCTTAGTGGCGGGAGGCCCCTACGAGCAGTACTTC,CASSLVAGGPYEQYF
TRBJ2-7,NA,NA,TRBV11-1,TGTGCCAGCAGCTTTGGACAGTCCTACGAGCAGTACTTC,CASSFGQSYEQYF
TRBJ2-7,NA,NA,TRBV7-6,TGTGCCAGCAGCTTAGACGCCGGATCGGAGCAGTACTTC,CASSLDAGSEQYF
TRBJ2-7,TRBD2,NA,TRBV7-6,TGTGCCAGCAGCTTAGAGGGGACTAGCTCCTACGAGCAGTACTTC,CASSLEGTSSYEQYF
TRBJ2-7,TRBD2,NA,TRBV6-6,TGTGCCAGCATCCGGGAGGGTAGGACCTACGAGCAGTACTTC,CASIREGRTYEQYF
TRBJ2-1,TRBD2,NA,TRBV5-6,TGTGCCAGCAGCTCTCTGACTAGCAGTGAGCAGTTCTTC,CASSSLTSSEQFF
TRBJ1-5,NA,NA,TRBV2,TGTGCCAGCACCTTAGGGGCAGCAGGCAATCAGCCCCAGCATTTT,CASTLGAAGNQPQHF
TRBJ2-7,TRBD2,NA,TRBV5-1,TGCGCCAGCAGCCCAGACCTCCTAGCGGGAGAGAAATACGAGCAGTACTTC,CASSPDLLAGEKYEQYF
TRBJ1-2,TRBD1,NA,TRBV29-1,TGCAGCGTAGCAACAGGGGTAGGGGGCTACACCTTC,CSVATGVGGYTF
TRBJ2-3,TRBD1,once,TRBV5-8,TGTGCCAGCACTTCAGGACAGGGTAGGGCAGATACGCAGTATTTT,CASTSGQGRADTQYF
TRBJ2-3,NA,NA,TRBV18,TGTGCCAGCTCACCACGGACAGATACGCAGTATTTT,CASSPRTDTQYF
TRBJ1-2,TRBD1,NA,TRBV6-5,TGTGCCAGCAGCTCCTCCGGGACAGGGGGCAATGGCTACACCTTC,CASSSSGTGGNGYTF
TRBJ2-7,NA,NA,TRBV19,TGTGCCAGTAGTTCAGCGGCGGAGCAGTACTTC,CASSSAAEQYF
TRBJ2-5,NA,NA,TRBV5-1,TGCGCCAGCAGGGGGATAACGGTGGACTTC,CASRGITVDF
TRBJ2-2,NA,once,TRBV30,TGTGCCTGGAGTGTAGGGTCGGGAGCCGGGGAGCTGTTTTTT,CAWSVGSGAGELFF
TRBJ2-1,NA,NA,TRBV2,TGTGCCAGCAGTGAACCCCCGGGGGCGGACCTATACAATGAGCAGTTCTTC,CASSEPPGADLYNEQFF
TRBJ1-3,NA,once,TRBV6-5,TGTGCCAGCAGTTACTCCGGGACTGGAAACACCATATATTTT,CASSYSGTGNTIYF
TRBJ2-1,TRBD2,once,TRBV7-9,TGTGCCAGCAGCTCCCCACGGAGCGGGACTTTAAATGAGCAGTTCTTC,CASSSPRSGTLNEQFF
TRBJ1-2,TRBD1,NA,TRBV6-5,TGTGCCAGCAGCCCCGGACAGGCCTTCTACTATGGCTACACCTTC,CASSPGQAFYYGYTF